The clone carrying this TCR beta chain was counted between two and nine times. Its antigen remains unknown. The 5'RACE method, run with constant-segment primers, produced TCR alpha and TCR beta cDNA libraries (carrying sample barcodes and UMIs). TCRdb recomputed calls from the 5' RACE reads with MiXCR, one row per CDR3 protein. The table includes tens of thousands of distinct CDR3 sequences, 25% detected once. Looked up from germline, CDR1 is DFQATT and CDR2 is SNEGSKA (reference sequence). Deletions cut 6 bases from V and 8 bases from J, with 13 bases between. The CDR3 loop spans 12 amino acids. This sample is drawn from a study of T-cell memory formation after mild COVID-19. Regarding the study as a whole: Pre-infection memory harbored some responding clones, suggesting cross-reactive memory joined. Largely, contracting CD4+ clones fell within CM and EM, and contracting CD8+ clones within EMRA.

This TCR was recovered from a man aged 18-30 years who had mild COVID-19 (a few samples of this study predate the infection). Cell type and time point are not known. Material for sequencing was PBMCs or a T cell subset sorted from them (not recorded which). The chain recombines TRBV20-1 with TRBJ1-4, with D possibly matching TRBD1 (5 bases). CDR3 residues: CSARQGGEKLFF. Here the CDR3 DNA reads TGCAGTGCCCGGCAGGGTGGGGAAAAACTGTTTTTT.